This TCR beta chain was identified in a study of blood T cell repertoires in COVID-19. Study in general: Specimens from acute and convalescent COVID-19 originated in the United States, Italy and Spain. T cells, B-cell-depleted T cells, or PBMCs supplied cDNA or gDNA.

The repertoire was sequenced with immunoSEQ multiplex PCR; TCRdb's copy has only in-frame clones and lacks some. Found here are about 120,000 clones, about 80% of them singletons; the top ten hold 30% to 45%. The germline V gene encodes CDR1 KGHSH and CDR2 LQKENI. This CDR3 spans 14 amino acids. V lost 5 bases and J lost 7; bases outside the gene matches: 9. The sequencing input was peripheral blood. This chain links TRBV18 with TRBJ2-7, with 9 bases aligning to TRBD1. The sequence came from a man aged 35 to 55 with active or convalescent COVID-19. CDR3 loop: CASSAGTGPLEQYF. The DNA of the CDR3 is TGTGCCAGCTCAGCCGGGACAGGGCCCTTGGAGCAGTACTTC.